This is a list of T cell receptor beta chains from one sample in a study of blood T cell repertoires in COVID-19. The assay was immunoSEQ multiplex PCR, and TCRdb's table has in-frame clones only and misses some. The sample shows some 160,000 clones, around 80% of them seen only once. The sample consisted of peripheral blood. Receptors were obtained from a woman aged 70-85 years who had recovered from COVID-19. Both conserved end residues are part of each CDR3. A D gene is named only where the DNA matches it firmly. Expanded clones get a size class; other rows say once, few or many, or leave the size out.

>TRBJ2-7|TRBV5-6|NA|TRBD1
TGTGCCAGCAGCAAGGGACAGGGCTACGAGCAGTACTTC
CASSKGQGYEQYF
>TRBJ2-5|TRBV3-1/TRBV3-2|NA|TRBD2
TGTGCCAGCAGCCAAGATCGAACTAGCGGGAGGTTGGCCCAGTACTTC
CASSQDRTSGRLAQYF
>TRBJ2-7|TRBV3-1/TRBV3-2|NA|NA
TGTGCCAGCAGGGGCGACTCCTACGAGCAGTACTTC
CASRGDSYEQYF
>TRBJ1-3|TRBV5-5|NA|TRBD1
TGTGCCAGCAGCCTGGGACAGGGGGCTTCGGCGTATGGAAACACCATATATTTT
CASSLGQGASAYGNTIYF
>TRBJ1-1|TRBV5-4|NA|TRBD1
TGTGCCAGCAGCTCGGGGACAGTTCTGAACACTGAAGCTTTCTTT
CASSSGTVLNTEAFF
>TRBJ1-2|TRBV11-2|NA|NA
TGTGCCAGCAGCCAGGCGGGGGTTCGGTATGGCTACACCTTC
CASSQAGVRYGYTF
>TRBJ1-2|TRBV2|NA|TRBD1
TGTGCCAGCGATAGACAGGGGGGTAACTATGGCTACACCTTC
CASDRQGGNYGYTF
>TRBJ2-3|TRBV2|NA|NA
TGTGCCAGCACGCGTGGGCGCCCCTCCGTAGATACGCAGTATTTT
CASTRGRPSVDTQYF
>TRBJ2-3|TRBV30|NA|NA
TGTGCCTGGAGTGTAGTGGTGGGCAGCACAGATACGCAGTATTTT
CAWSVVVGSTDTQYF
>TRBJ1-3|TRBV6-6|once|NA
TGTGCCAGCAGGGGGGGCTCTGGAAACACCATATATTTT
CASRGGSGNTIYF
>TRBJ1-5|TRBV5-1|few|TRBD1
TGCGCCAGCAGCCTACGACAGGGTCAGCCCCAGCATTTT
CASSLRQGQPQHF
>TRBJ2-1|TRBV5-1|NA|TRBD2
TGCGCCAGCAACACACTAGCGGGGGGGCCAGGTGAGCAGTTCTTC
CASNTLAGGPGEQFF
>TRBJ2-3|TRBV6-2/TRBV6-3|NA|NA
TGTGCCAGCAGTTACTCGAGCCGGGACTTACGGGATACGCAGTATTTT
CASSYSSRDLRDTQYF
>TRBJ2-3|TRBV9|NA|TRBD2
TGTGCCAGCAGCGCAACCCTAGCGGGGGGGCGAGAAAGCACAGATACGCAGTATTTT
CASSATLAGGRESTDTQYF
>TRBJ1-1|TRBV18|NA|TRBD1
TGTGCCAGCTCATCGGGACAGGGGGCAGCTGAAGCTTTCTTT
CASSSGQGAAEAFF
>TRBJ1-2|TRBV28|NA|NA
TGTGCCAGCAGTTTAGGGGGGACCCCTAACTATGGCTACACCTTC
CASSLGGTPNYGYTF
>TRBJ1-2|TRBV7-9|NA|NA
TGTGCCAGCAGCCCCGGGCAGGGCTATGGCTACACCTTC
CASSPGQGYGYTF
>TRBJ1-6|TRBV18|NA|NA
TGTGCCAGCTCACCACCGGCGGGGTTAGGCTCACCCCTCCACTTT
CASSPPAGLGSPLHF
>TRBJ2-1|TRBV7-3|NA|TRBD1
TGTGCCAGCAGCTCAGGGACAGGCACGGGGAACAATGAGCAGTTCTTC
CASSSGTGTGNNEQFF
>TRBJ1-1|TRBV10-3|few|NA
TGTGCCATCAGTGACAGAACGAACACTGAAGCTTTCTTT
CAISDRTNTEAFF
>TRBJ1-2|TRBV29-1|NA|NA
TGCAGCGTTGCGGACTATGGCTACACCTTC
CSVADYGYTF
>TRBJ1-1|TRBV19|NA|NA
TGTGCCAGTAGTATTTACGGCAGGGCAGAAGCTTTCTTT
CASSIYGRAEAFF
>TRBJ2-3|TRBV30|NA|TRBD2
TGTGCCTCAACTAGCGCTGGAGATACGCAGTATTTT
CASTSAGDTQYF
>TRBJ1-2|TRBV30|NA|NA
TGTGCCTGGAGTGTTTTCCCGGCAGGGGTTGATGGCTACACCTTC
CAWSVFPAGVDGYTF
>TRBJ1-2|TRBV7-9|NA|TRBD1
TGTGCCAGCAGCTTAAGCCGAGGGGGACAGGGGTCTGGCTACACCTTC
CASSLSRGGQGSGYTF
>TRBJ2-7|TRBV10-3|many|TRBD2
TGTGCCATCAGTGAGGGGGGGGGTCCCACCTACGAGCAGTACTTC
CAISEGGGPTYEQYF
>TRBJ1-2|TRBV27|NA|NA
TGTGCCAGCAGTTTAGGGGCCAGGGGCTGGGGGTATGGCTACACCTTC
CASSLGARGWGYGYTF
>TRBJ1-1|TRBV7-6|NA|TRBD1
TGTGCCAGCAGCGCCCAAACCGGGACAGCGACTGAAGCTTTCTTT
CASSAQTGTATEAFF
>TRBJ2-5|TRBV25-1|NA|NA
TGTGCCAGCAGTGAATGGGCAGGGAGGGAGACCCAGTACTTC
CASSEWAGRETQYF